Each of the 8 T cell receptor beta chains below was sequenced from the same sample in a study of T-cell memory formation after mild COVID-19. Each CDR3 protein is one row after TCRdb ran MiXCR on the 5' RACE reads. This table holds approximately 290,000 distinct CDR3 sequences, 15% to 20% found once. Sequenced material: PBMCs or a T cell subset sorted from them (not recorded which). These receptors were taken from a man younger than 35 who had mild COVID-19 (a few samples of this study predate the infection). Cell type and time point are not known.

There are a few counts of this clonotype. The rearrangement links TRBV25-1 to TRBJ2-1, with TRBD1 identical over 9 bases. Losses at the gene ends were 4 bases for V and 5 bases for J; bases not matched to a gene: 9. Germline values: CDR1 MGHDK, CDR2 SYGVNS. This CDR3 has 16 amino acids. CDR3 in amino acids: CASSASGTGRNNEQFF. The DNA of the CDR3 is TGTGCCAGCAGTGCCTCCGGGACAGGGAGAAACAATGAGCAGTTCTTC.

The chain combines TRBV12-3 or TRBV12-4 with TRBJ1-4; the D gene is possibly TRBD1 (6 bases). This CDR3 has 15 residues. Trimming removed 5 bases from V and 5 bases from J, with 15 bases in between. The chain's CDR3 is CASSPADRSNEKLFF. The CDR3 DNA is TGTGCCAGCAGTCCGGCAGACAGGTCGAATGAAAAACTGTTTTTT.

Comment on this clonotype: A read error may account for a junction end that differs from germline. The rearrangement joins TRBV20-1 to TRBJ1-2; the D gene is possibly TRBD1 (5 bases). This CDR3 comprises 15 residues. Per germline, CDR1 DFQATT and CDR2 SNEGSKA (reference sequence). The CDR3 sequence is CSALSSGTVNNGYTF. The DNA for the CDR3 is TGCAGTGCCCTCTCATCCGGGACGGTTAACAATGGCTACACCTTC.

This clonotype was picked up many times. The chain uses TRBV15 and TRBJ2-1, with D unresolved. Germline CDR1 reads LNHNV; CDR2 reads YYDKDF (reference sequence). The CDR3 spans 14 residues. Trimming left V 2 bases short and J 2 bases short, with 7 bases between. The CDR3 DNA reads as TGTGCCACCAGCAGAAACCGCCCCTACAATGAGCAGTTCTTC. This translates into CATSRNRPYNEQFF.

This clonotype showed up just a few times. As DNA, the CDR3 is TGTGCCAGCAGCCCTACAGGGTTAGCTAACTATGGCTACACCTTC. Its protein is CASSPTGLANYGYTF. V usage is TRBV12-3 or TRBV12-4 and J usage is TRBJ1-2; the D gene is possibly TRBD1 (6 bases). V was trimmed by 6 bases and J by 0 bases, leaving 14 bases between them. This CDR3 contains 15 residues.

This clonotype was counted between two and nine times. The genes are TRBV3-1 and TRBJ1-3; perhaps TRBD1 as D (6 bases). V shed 2 bases and J shed 1 base, with 12 bases lying between them. The CDR3 spans 16 residues. The germline V gene has CDR1 LGHDT and CDR2 YNNKEL (reference sequence). The CDR3 nucleotides are TGTGCCAGCAGCCAACATTTCGACAGGTCTGGAAACACCATATATTTT. Amino acid sequence: CASSQHFDRSGNTIYF.

The chain recombines TRBV7-9 with TRBJ2-2; 10 positions agree with TRBD1. The germline CDR1 and CDR2 sequences are SEHNR and FQNEAQ (reference sequence). J gave up 6 bases and V 5 bases, and 9 bases lay outside the gene matches. This CDR3 comprises 16 residues. The CDR3 coding sequence is TGTGCCAGCAGCCCGACAGGGGGCGCGGTTTCCGGGGAGCTGTTTTTT. Protein: CASSPTGGAVSGELFF.

This chain joins TRBV5-6 and TRBJ2-5; TRBD1 matches 8 bases. CDR1 and CDR2 from the germline V gene are SGHDT and YYEEEE. V shed 4 bases, J shed 5 bases, and the junction held 13 bases outside the gene matches. The length of the CDR3 is 16 residues. CDR3: CASSQGTGAVGETQYF. CDR3 sequence (DNA): TGTGCCAGCAGCCAAGGGACAGGCGCCGTTGGGGAGACCCAGTACTTC.